This T cell receptor beta chain was found in a study of blood T cells in healthy people across ages. The authors ran a second PCR of about 6 to 11 cycles using a sample-barcoded 5' primer and a J-beta primer mix. TCRdb passed the 5' RACE reads through MiXCR, listing each CDR3 protein once. The profile shows over 700,000 distinct CDR3 sequences, about 48% of them singletons. Between the trimmed V and J ends, which lost 6 bases and 14 bases, there was a span of 21 bases. CDR1 and CDR2 (germline): MNHEY, SVGAGI. The length of the CDR3 is 13 residues. The chain is built from TRBV6-5 and TRBJ2-3; D possibly matches TRBD1 or TRBD2 (5 bases each). Source material: blood. The source of this sequence is an elderly man in good health. Here the CDR3 DNA reads TGTGCCAGCAGAGCCGTACTAGACAGATACGCGTATTTT. Its translation is CASRAVLDRYAYF.